This T cell receptor (beta chain) was captured by sequencing in a study of blood T cell repertoires in COVID-19 (dated by TCRdb to about 2020). Study-wide context: The collaborator samples originated in the United States, Italy and Spain and spanned the acute and convalescent phases of COVID-19. The prospective study material was composed of cDNA or gDNA derived from T cells, B-cell-depleted T cells, or PBMCs. Deeply sampled blood TCRbeta repertoires from subjects exposed to, actively infected with, or recovered from COVID-19 were included in the dataset. The repertoires were released in a freely available public database intended as a resource for research on the immune response to SARS-CoV-2. The samples were drawn from the first 160 participants of the ongoing ImmuneRACE study and from 1,200 or so subjects provided by 6 global collaborators. Sample metadata almost always included a de-identified subject ID, COVID-19 status, age in years and sex. Where available, HLA class I and class II types were obtained from metadata supplied by the sample provider rather than from assay-based typing.

TCRbeta CDR3 regions were amplified from genomic DNA using the immunoSEQ Assay, a bias-controlled multiplex PCR. From the authors' description of their analysis: Nucleated cell counts per sample were estimated from amplification of reference gene primers within the assay. To quantify the absolute abundance of each unique TCRbeta CDR3 rearrangement, sequence reads were collapsed and filtered. For each sample, productive Simpson clonality was calculated as the square root of Simpson's diversity index over productive rearrangements. This immuneACCESS table, as held by TCRdb, lists in-frame sequences with V and J called but not all clones. Of the missing ones, under half trace to an unresolved V gene in checked studies; the others have no known cause. For V, J and clone size, that table is used; D and trimming come from the DNA. For this sample the table gives 250,000 or so clones, of which around 87% were detected only once. Clones ranked in the top ten supply under 9% of the sample.

The V end loses 5 bases and the J end loses 14 bases, and a stretch of 14 bases separates them. Including cysteine and phenylalanine, the CDR3 has 11 amino acids. Only the CDR3 portion is preserved as DNA: 33 bases, with reading frame beginning at the first base. As encoded in the germline V gene (reference sequence), CDR1 is LNHDA while CDR2 is SQIVND. The collaborating institutions used their own protocols to collect whole blood in K2EDTA tubes. Collaborator samples were shipped for TCRbeta analysis as frozen whole blood, isolated PBMCs, or DNA extracted from either sample type. Turning to this clone: What antigen it recognizes has not been identified. Base qualities were left out, and no much larger clone turns up one base away.

What the authors observed across the whole study: Clinical and demographic metadata were provided uncurated, with the amount varying by source and participant.

The clonotype originates from a woman in her 70s with active or convalescent COVID-19. The rearranged chain carries TRBV19 and TRBJ2-3, and the D gene may be TRBD1, 7 bases matching. The sample consisted of peripheral blood. The DNA sequence reads TGTGCCAGTAGTCCAGGGGGGTCTTGGTATTTT. This codes for CASSPGGSWYF.